This T cell receptor beta chain was sequenced for a study of blood T cell repertoires in COVID-19. Germline V gene lookup returns CDR1 LNHDA and CDR2 SQIVND (reference sequence). This CDR3 comprises 17 residues. J gave up 0 bases and V 6 bases, and 10 bases lay outside the gene matches. Libraries were prepared by immunoSEQ multiplex PCR; TCRdb keeps only in-frame clonotypes and omits some of them. The data show 200,000 to 250,000 clones, 86% seen once. The genes are TRBV19 and TRBJ2-4; 8 positions match TRBD1. This TCR came from a woman in her 40s with acute COVID-19. Sequenced material: PBMCs or T cells enriched from blood (not recorded which). The CDR3 region has the DNA TGTGCCAGTAGACTGACGTGGCAGGGGGCAGCCAAAAACATTCAGTACTTC. Its protein product is CASRLTWQGAAKNIQYF.